This T cell receptor (beta chain) was retrieved from a study of OX40 agonist ivuxolimab in advanced cancers. Only in-frame clones appear in the TCRdb table, and some are missing; sequencing was by immunoSEQ multiplex PCR. The table shows about 43,000 clones, with about 86% occurring only once. The germline gives CDR1 LNHDA, CDR2 SQIVND (reference sequence). The CDR3 has 11 residues. Trimming shortened V by 7 bases and J by 4 bases, and 7 bases separated the two germline ends. The origin of this receptor is an adult with an advanced solid tumor such as melanoma, head and neck, liver or kidney cancer. This sample comprised CD4+ or CD8+ T cells sorted from blood, obtained in a trial of the OX40 agonist ivuxolimab. The chain couples TRBV19 to TRBJ1-2; no reliable D call. CDR3 loop: CASNGGYGYTF. The DNA of the CDR3 is TGTGCCAGTAACGGAGGCTATGGCTACACCTTC.